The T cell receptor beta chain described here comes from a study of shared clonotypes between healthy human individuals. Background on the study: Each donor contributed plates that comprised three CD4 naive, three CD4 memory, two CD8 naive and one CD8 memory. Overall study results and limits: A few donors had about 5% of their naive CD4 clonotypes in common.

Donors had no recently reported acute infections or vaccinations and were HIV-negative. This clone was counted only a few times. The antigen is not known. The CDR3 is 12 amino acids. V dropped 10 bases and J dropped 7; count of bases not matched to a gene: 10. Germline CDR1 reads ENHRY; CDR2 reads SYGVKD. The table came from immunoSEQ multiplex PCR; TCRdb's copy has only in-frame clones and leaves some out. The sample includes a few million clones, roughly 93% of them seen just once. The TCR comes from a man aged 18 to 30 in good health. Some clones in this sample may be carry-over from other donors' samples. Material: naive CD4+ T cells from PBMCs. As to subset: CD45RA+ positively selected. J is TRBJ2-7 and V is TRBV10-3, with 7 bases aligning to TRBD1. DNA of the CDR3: TGTGCCAGTAGGGGGCAACCGGGGGAGCAGTACTTC. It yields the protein CASRGQPGEQYF.